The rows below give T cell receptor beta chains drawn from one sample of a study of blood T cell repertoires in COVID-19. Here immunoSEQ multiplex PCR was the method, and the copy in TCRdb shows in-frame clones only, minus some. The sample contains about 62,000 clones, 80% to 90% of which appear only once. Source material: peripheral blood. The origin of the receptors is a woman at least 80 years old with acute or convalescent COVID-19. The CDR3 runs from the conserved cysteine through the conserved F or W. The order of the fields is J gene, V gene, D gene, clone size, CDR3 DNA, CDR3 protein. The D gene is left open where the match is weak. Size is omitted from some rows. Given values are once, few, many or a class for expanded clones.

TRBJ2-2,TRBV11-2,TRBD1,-,TGTGCCAGCAGCTTAGCTCCAGGGGGCGAAGTCGGGGAGCTGTTTTTT,CASSLAPGGEVGELFF
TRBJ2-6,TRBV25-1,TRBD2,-,TGTGCCAGCAGTGGCTGGGGGGGCTCTGGGGCCAACGTCCTGACTTTC,CASSGWGGSGANVLTF
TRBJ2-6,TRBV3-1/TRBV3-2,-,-,TGTGCCAGCAGCCAAGACCTCTCTGGGGCCAACGTCCTGACTTTC,CASSQDLSGANVLTF
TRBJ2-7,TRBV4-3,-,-,TGCGCCAGCAGCCCACAAGGGCGACAGGGAGGTTTGGGCGAGCAGTACTTC,CASSPQGRQGGLGEQYF
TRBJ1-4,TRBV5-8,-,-,TGTGCCAGCAGCTTGTCAAGGGGTGTTACTAATGAAAAACTGTTTTTT,CASSLSRGVTNEKLFF
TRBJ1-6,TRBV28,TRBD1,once,TGTGCCAGCAGTGGGGGACAGTATAATTCACCCCTCCACTTT,CASSGGQYNSPLHF
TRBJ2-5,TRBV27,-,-,TGTGCCAGCAAAGTTTATCAAACGGGATCGGAGACCCAGTACTTC,CASKVYQTGSETQYF
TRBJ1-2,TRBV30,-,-,TGTGCCTGCGCGCGCGGGCTTTCTTATGGCTACACCTTC,CACARGLSYGYTF
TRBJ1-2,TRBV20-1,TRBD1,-,TGCAGTGCTGTTGACAGGGTGAGCTACACCTTC,CSAVDRVSYTF
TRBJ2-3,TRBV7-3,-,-,TGTGCCAGCAGCTCCCGAGCGGCCCCGGATACGCAGTATTTT,CASSSRAAPDTQYF
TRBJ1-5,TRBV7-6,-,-,TGTGCCAGCAGCCCCCAGGGCCGGGGGGACAATCAGCCCCAGCATTTT,CASSPQGRGDNQPQHF
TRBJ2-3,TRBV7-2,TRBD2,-,TGTGCCAGCAGCCCGGGACTAGGCAGCACAGATACGCAGTATTTT,CASSPGLGSTDTQYF
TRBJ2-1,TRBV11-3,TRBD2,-,TGTGCCAGCAGCTTAGATCTCGGGGGGGCCAGTAGAGGTGAGCAGTTCTTC,CASSLDLGGASRGEQFF
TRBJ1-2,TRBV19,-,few,TGTGCCAGTAGTGCACCAGGGGTCTATGGCTACACCTTC,CASSAPGVYGYTF
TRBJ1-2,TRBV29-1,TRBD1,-,TGCAGCGTTGGTCGGACAGGGCTTTATGGCTACACCTTC,CSVGRTGLYGYTF
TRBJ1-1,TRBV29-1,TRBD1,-,TGCAGCGTTCCGGACAGGGGGTCTTATACTGAAGCTTTCTTT,CSVPDRGSYTEAFF
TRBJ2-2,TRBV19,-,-,TGTGCCAGTAGTATTAGACAGAACACCGGGGAGCTGTTTTTT,CASSIRQNTGELFF
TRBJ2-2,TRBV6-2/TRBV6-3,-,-,TGTGCCAGCAGTTTACACCCCGGGGACACCGGGGAGCTGTTTTTT,CASSLHPGDTGELFF
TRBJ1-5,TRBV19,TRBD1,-,TGTGCCAGTAGTAACCGACAGGGTGGTCAGCCCCAGCATTTT,CASSNRQGGQPQHF
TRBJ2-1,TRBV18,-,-,TGTGCCAGCTCACCCCTCAACGGGATAGACAATGAGCAGTTCTTC,CASSPLNGIDNEQFF
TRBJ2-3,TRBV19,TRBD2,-,TGTGCCAGTAGTATTGGTGCGGGAGGTGCTACGCAGTATTTT,CASSIGAGGATQYF
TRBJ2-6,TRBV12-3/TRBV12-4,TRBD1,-,TGTGCCAGCAGACGACAGGGGTCAACGGTCCTGACTTTC,CASRRQGSTVLTF
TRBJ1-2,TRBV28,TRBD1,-,TGTGCCAGCAGCCCCCCGATAGACAGGGGATATGGCTACACCTTC,CASSPPIDRGYGYTF
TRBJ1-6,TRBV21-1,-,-,TGTGCCACAATCGGACAGGGGAGCTCCTATAATTCACCCCTCCACTTT,CATIGQGSSYNSPLHF
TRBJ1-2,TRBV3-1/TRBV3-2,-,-,TGTGCCAGCAGCCAAGGGCCAGGTCTATCTGGCTACACCTTC,CASSQGPGLSGYTF
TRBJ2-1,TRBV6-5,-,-,TGTGCCAGCAGTTACTCGAGAAACTTAGCCTACAATGAGCAGTTCTTC,CASSYSRNLAYNEQFF
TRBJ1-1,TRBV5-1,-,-,TGCGCCAGCAGCTTGGAGCGAGGGAACACTGAAGCTTTCTTT,CASSLERGNTEAFF
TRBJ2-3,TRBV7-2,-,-,TGTGCCAGCAGCAGCCAGGGGGCTGGGGGGGGAGATACGCAGTATTTT,CASSSQGAGGGDTQYF
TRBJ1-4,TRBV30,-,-,TGTGCCTGGAGTGTTCAGGGAGGTGGGGAAAAACTGTTTTTT,CAWSVQGGGEKLFF
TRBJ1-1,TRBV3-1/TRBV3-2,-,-,TGTGCCAGCCATTCAGGGTTGAACACTGAAGCTTTCTTT,CASHSGLNTEAFF
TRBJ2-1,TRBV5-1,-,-,TGCGCCAGCAGGCCGTCGGAGAGGACGGGGAATGAGCAGTTCTTC,CASRPSERTGNEQFF
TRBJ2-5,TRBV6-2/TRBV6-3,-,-,TGTGCCAGCAGCTGGACCAAAAACGGAGGCGAGACCCAGTACTTC,CASSWTKNGGETQYF
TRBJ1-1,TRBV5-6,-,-,TGTGCCAGCACGGGGGGTATTGAAGCTTTCTTT,CASTGGIEAFF
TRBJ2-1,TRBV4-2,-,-,TGTGCCAGCAGCCGCGGGACGGCCCACAATGAGCAGTTCTTC,CASSRGTAHNEQFF
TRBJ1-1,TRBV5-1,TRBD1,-,TGCGCCAGCAGCTCAACTGGCATAGGACAGGGGGCGCTTTTAGCTTTCTTT,CASSSTGIGQGALLAFF
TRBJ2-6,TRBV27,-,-,TGTGCCAGCAGTTTTTCGGGAGTCTCTGGGGCCAACGTCCTGACTTTC,CASSFSGVSGANVLTF
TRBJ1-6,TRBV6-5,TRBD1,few,TGTGCCAGCAGTTACGGCGGGACAGATTCACCCCTCCACTTT,CASSYGGTDSPLHF
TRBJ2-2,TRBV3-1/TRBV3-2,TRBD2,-,TGTGCCAGCACCGGGGAGGGCCCGGCCGGGGAGCTGTTTTTT,CASTGEGPAGELFF
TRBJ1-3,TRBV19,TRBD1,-,TGTGCCAGTAGCGGGGGGACAGGACTACTTGGAAACACCATATATTTT,CASSGGTGLLGNTIYF
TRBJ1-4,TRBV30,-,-,TGTGCCTGGAGTGCCGAGAACCCCGAAAAACTGTTTTTT,CAWSAENPEKLFF
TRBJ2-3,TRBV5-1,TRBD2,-,TGCGCCAGCAGCGAACCCTCCGGGACTAGTCCAGATACGCAGTATTTT,CASSEPSGTSPDTQYF
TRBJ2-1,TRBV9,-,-,TGTGCCAGCAGCGTAGAGGACATCGGCGGTTACAATGAGCAGTTCTTC,CASSVEDIGGYNEQFF
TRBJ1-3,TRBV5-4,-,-,TGTGCCAGCAGCATCTCGGGGGTGCAAAACACCATATATTTT,CASSISGVQNTIYF
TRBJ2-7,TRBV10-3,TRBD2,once,TGTGCCATCAGTGAGCGGACTAGCGGGAGTTACGAGCAGTACTTC,CAISERTSGSYEQYF
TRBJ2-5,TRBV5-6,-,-,TGTGCCAGCAGCTTGGTGGCAGTCCAAGAGACCCAGTACTTC,CASSLVAVQETQYF
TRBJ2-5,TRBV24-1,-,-,TGTGCCACCAGTGAACTCACCCGGGGGACCCAAGAGACCCAGTACTTC,CATSELTRGTQETQYF
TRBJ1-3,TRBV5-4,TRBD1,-,TGTGCCAGCAGCTTGGGAGGGACAGCGCGCTCTGGAAACACCATATATTTT,CASSLGGTARSGNTIYF